Many counts were recorded for the clone carrying this T cell receptor beta chain. The length of the CDR3 is 13 residues. Trimming pared 5 bases from V and 6 bases from J, leaving 12 bases between. Unique molecular identifiers tagged the TCRbeta library. Each CDR3 protein gets one entry after TCRdb re-called the PCR reads with MiXCR. The sample contains hundreds of thousands of distinct CDR3 sequences, 12% of which appear only once. This sample is part of a study of T-cell reconstitution after alpha-beta-depleted transplantation in children. This material consisted of PBMCs from the stem cell graft donor, taken from the stem cell graft. The origin of this receptor is a human donor who donated a stem cell graft to a child with acute lymphoblastic leukemia. This chain links TRBV12-3 or TRBV12-4 with TRBJ2-3; no clear D gene. The CDR3 protein is CASSLGTPDTQYF. As DNA, the CDR3 is TGTGCCAGCAGTCTTGGAACGCCGGATACGCAGTATTTT.